A single sample is the source of the 8 T cell receptor beta chains below, sequenced in a study of spatial heterogeneity in lung cancer (dated by TCRdb to about 2019). Study-wide conclusions, independent of this receptor: The tumor nonsynonymous mutation count correlated with the number of expanded alpha and beta TCRs within the tumor.

These receptors have no identified antigens. Preparation of the library involved 5' RACE. The reads were generated on a NextSeq 500. TCRdb reprocessed the public reads (quality trimming at Q25 with fastp, clone calling with MiXCR) and kept in-frame beta chains. Records with the same CDR3 protein are collapsed into one entry carrying the most frequent genes and DNA. The sample yields about 9,800 distinct CDR3 sequences; roughly 56% were counted once. The top ten hold roughly 28% of the sample. This specimen's time point label, per the study, means: sample taken at primary tumor resection. The material sequenced was lung tumor tissue, taken at surgery. The receptor set was obtained from a female donor with early-stage non-small cell lung cancer.

About this clonotype itself: For a library built for alpha chains, this beta chain is a stray read; little rests on its size. The chain joins TRBV2 to TRBJ1-6; 10 bases fit TRBD1. Trimming cost V 5 bases and J 8 bases; bases outside gene matches: 3. The CDR3 consists of 14 residues. CDR1 is SNHLY and CDR2 is FYNNEI in the germline V gene. The CDR3 sequence: CASSTGQGDSPLHF. CDR3 nucleotides: TGTGCCAGCAGTACCGGACAGGGGGATTCACCCCTCCACTTT. Combining the CDR3 with reference TRBV2 and TRBJ1-6 gives the whole variable domain EPEVTQTPSHQVTQMGQEVILRCVPISNHLYFYWYRQILGQKVEFLVSFYNNEISEKSEIFDDQFSVERPDGSNFTLKIRSTKLEDSAMYFCASSTGQGDSPLHFGNGTRLTVT.

Turning to this clonotype: In a library made to pick up alpha chains, this beta chain is a stray read with a size that means little. The V call is TRBV5-1, the J call TRBJ2-7; no clear D gene. V lost 1 base and J lost 0, with 5 bases in between. CDR1 and CDR2 (germline): SGHRS, YFSETQ. The CDR3 has 13 residues. CDR3 sequence reads: CASSLLVSYEQYF. The CDR3 DNA follows: TGCGCCAGCAGCTTGTTGGTCTCCTACGAGCAGTACTTC.

In regard to this clonotype: For a library built for alpha chains, this beta chain is a stray read; little rests on its size. The chain has TRBV7-6 and TRBJ2-5; D is undetermined. Trimming left V 1 base short and J 2 bases short, with 8 bases between. The CDR3 is made up of 14 amino acids. The germline CDR1 and CDR2 sequences are SGHVS and FNYEAQ. In DNA, the CDR3 is TGTGCCAGCAGCTTAGGGGCGAGTCAAGAGACCCAGTACTTC. Residues: CASSLGASQETQYF.

Note on this clonotype: This beta chain is an off-target read within a library intended for alpha chains, so its frequency means little. The gene calls are TRBV7-9 and TRBJ1-1, with TRBD1 matching over 7 bases. The V gene end was trimmed by 5 bases and the J gene end by 10 bases; junction bases not matched to a gene: 10. The CDR3 totals 13 residues. CDR1 and CDR2 (germline): SEHNR, FQNEAQ (reference sequence). The CDR3 spells CASSPAGTDGAFF. For the CDR3, the DNA is TGTGCCAGCAGCCCAGCCGGGACAGACGGAGCTTTCTTT. Using reference TRBV7-9 and TRBJ1-1 for the parts outside the CDR3, the full variable domain is DTGVSQNPRHKITKRGQNVTFRCDPISEHNRLYWYRQTLGQGPEFLTYFQNEAQLEKSRLLSDRFSAERPKGSFSTLEIQRTEQGDSAMYLCASSPAGTDGAFFGQGTRLTVV.

As for this clonotype: One junction end does not reproduce the germline sequence, and a read error may be involved. This beta chain is a stray sequence in a library constructed for alpha chains; its clone size is not meaningful. The rearrangement joins TRBV5-1 to TRBJ2-3, with D perhaps TRBD2 (5 bases). The CDR3 contains 16 residues. CDR1 and CDR2 (germline): SGHRS, YFSETQ. The CDR3 bases are TGCGCCAGCAGCTTGGGTTTGGTGGCTAGCAGAGATACGCAGTATTTT. As protein: CASSLGLVASRDTQYF.

A remark on this clonotype: Little can be read into the size of this beta chain, an off-target read in a library designed for alpha chains. The chain couples TRBV15 to TRBJ1-6; D gene unclear. Germline CDR1 and CDR2: LNHNV and YYDKDF (reference sequence). The V end was cut by 5 bases, the J end by 4 bases, with 12 bases between. The CDR3 consists of 15 residues. The CDR3 spells CATSVSLGYNSPLHF. The CDR3 DNA sequence: TGTGCCACCAGCGTTAGTCTTGGGTATAATTCACCCCTCCACTTT. Full variable domain (remainder filled in from reference TRBV15 and TRBJ1-6): DAMVIQNPRYQVTQFGKPVTLSCSQTLNHNVMYWYQQKSSQAPKLLFHYYDKDFNNEADTPDNFQSRRPNTSFCFLDIRSPGLGDTAMYLCATSVSLGYNSPLHFGNGTRLTVT.

Note on this clonotype: Because this beta chain is a stray read in a library intended to capture alpha chains, its abundance should not be given much weight. The chain joins TRBV12-3 or TRBV12-4 to TRBJ1-4; D gene uncertain. This CDR3 region has 13 residues. V dropped 8 bases and J dropped 4 bases, with 11 bases sitting between them. The CDR3 nucleotides are TGTGCCAGCCTCAGAGGCGGTAATGAAAAACTGTTTTTT. Translating gives CASLRGGNEKLFF.

In regard to this clonotype: As an off-target read in a library built for alpha chains, this beta chain has a frequency of little significance. The genes are TRBV12-3 or TRBV12-4 and TRBJ2-3; the D gene is possibly TRBD2 (6 bases). The CDR3 is 14 residues long. V lost 2 bases, J lost 5 bases, and 11 bases lay in between. CDR3 sequence (DNA): TGTGCCAGCAGTTTAAGAGGACTACAAGATACGCAGTATTTT. It specifies CASSLRGLQDTQYF.